The 12 T cell receptor beta chains in this list originate from one sample, sequenced in a study of CD8+ T cells in alopecia areata. Treatment noted: oral pan-JAK inhibitor, 5-10 mg twice daily. Reverse transcription of extracted RNA yielded cDNA, which provided the sequencing template. Sequencing used immunoSEQ multiplex PCR; TCRdb keeps in-frame clones, though not all of them. The profile shows under 200,000 clones, about two thirds of them singletons. Sequencing was performed on CD4+ T cells sorted from blood, taken at week 4, from a patient treated with tofacitinib. The receptor source for this set is a human donor with alopecia areata.

This clone has a handful of counts. The chain uses TRBV11-2 and TRBJ2-1, with D possibly matching TRBD2 (6 bases). The CDR3 has 16 amino acids. V was clipped by 5 bases and J by 7 bases, with 21 bases between them. Germline CDR1 SGHAT, CDR2 FQNNGV. CDR3 DNA sequence: TGTGCCAGCAGCAGGAGGGACGGCCTAGTGGGAAATGAGCAGTTCTTC. It codes for CASSRRDGLVGNEQFF. Full variable domain (remainder filled in from reference TRBV11-2 and TRBJ2-1): EAGVAQSPRYKIIEKRQSVAFWCNPISGHATLYWYQQILGQGPKLLIQFQNNGVVDDSQLPKDRFSAERLKGVDSTLKIQPAKLEDSAVYLCASSRRDGLVGNEQFFGPGTRLTVL.

This chain joins TRBV4-2 and TRBJ2-7, with D possibly being TRBD1 (5 bases). Trimming shortened V by 4 bases and J by 0 bases, and 10 bases separated the two germline ends. This CDR3 comprises 14 residues. Germline-derived CDR1 and CDR2 are LGHNA and YNFKEQ. The CDR3 DNA sequence: TGTGCCAGCAGCCTGCCCGACAGCTCCTACGAGCAGTACTTC. It yields the protein CASSLPDSSYEQYF.

The gene calls are TRBV9 and TRBJ1-4, with D possibly TRBD1 on 5 matching bases. Trimming removed 4 bases at V and 0 bases at J, with 13 bases between. CDR1 SGDLS and CDR2 YYNGEE come from the germline V gene. The CDR3 is 16 residues long. The CDR3 region has the DNA TGTGCCAGCAGCTGGGGGGACGGAGCAACTAATGAAAAACTGTTTTTT. The encoded protein is CASSWGDGATNEKLFF.

This clone was observed a few times. This sequence joins TRBV7-2 and TRBJ2-3; 9 bases fit TRBD2. V lost 1 base and J lost 9; bases outside the gene matches: 5. CDR1 is SGHTA, CDR2 FQGNSA, per germline. The length of the CDR3 is 14 residues. CDR3 bases: TGTGCCAGCAGCTTAGGGAGGAGCGGGGGGACGCAGTATTTT. Amino acid sequence: CASSLGRSGGTQYF.

V is TRBV5-6 and J is TRBJ1-2; D might be TRBD1 (5 bases). Germline CDR1 SGHDT, CDR2 YYEEEE. This CDR3 has 13 amino acids. With 2 bases removed from V and 3 bases from J, the gap between germline ends came to 8 bases. CDR3 nucleotide sequence: TGTGCCAGCAGCTTCCCCAGGGACTATGGCTACACCTTC. It encodes CASSFPRDYGYTF.

The rearrangement joins TRBV10-3 to TRBJ1-1; 7 bases match TRBD1. Germline V gene sequence: CDR1 ENHRY, CDR2 SYGVKD. The J segment lost 4 bases and the V segment lost 5 bases, leaving 7 bases of the junction unmatched. This CDR3 spans 14 amino acids. The CDR3 loop reads CAISRQGVSTEAFF. The CDR3, as DNA: TGTGCCATCAGTCGACAGGGAGTTAGCACTGAAGCTTTCTTT.

The chain uses TRBV13 and TRBJ1-1; tentative D call: TRBD1 (5 bases). Germline values: CDR1 PRHDT, CDR2 FYEKMQ (reference sequence). This CDR3 contains 13 residues. V was trimmed by 9 bases and J by 5 bases, leaving 16 bases between them. CDR3 residues: CASKINRMTEAFF. CDR3 nucleotide sequence: TGTGCCAGTAAGATTAACAGGATGACTGAAGCTTTCTTT. Supplemented by reference TRBV13 and TRBJ1-1, the full variable domain reads AAGVIQSPRHLIKEKRETATLKCYPIPRHDTVYWYQQGPGQDPQFLISFYEKMQSDKGSIPDRFSAQQFSDYHSELNMSSLELGDSALYFCASKINRMTEAFFGQGTRLTVV.

This clone was counted only a few times. This chain links TRBV30 with TRBJ1-2; maybe TRBD1 (5 bases). V was pared by 4 bases and J by 7 bases, with 13 bases between. The CDR3 spans 12 residues. CDR1 is GTSNPN and CDR2 is SVGIG in the germline V gene (reference sequence). CDR3 DNA: TGTGCCTGGAAGAGGGGTATCTCTGGCTACACCTTC. Its protein is CAWKRGISGYTF.

V usage is TRBV30 and J usage is TRBJ2-7, with D perhaps assigned TRBD1 or TRBD2 (5 bases each). V lost 2 bases and J lost 3, with 14 bases in between. The length of the CDR3 is 14 residues. Looked up from germline, CDR1 is GTSNPN and CDR2 is SVGIG (reference sequence). CDR3 sequence (DNA): TGTGCCTGGAGTCTCACCGGGGCCCACTACGAGCAGTACTTC. Protein sequence: CAWSLTGAHYEQYF.

Here the CDR3 DNA reads TGTGCCAGCAGTGGCTCCCTGAGCTCCTACAATGAGCAGTTCTTC. Protein product: CASSGSLSSYNEQFF. V and J are TRBV2 and TRBJ2-1; D call uncertain. The CDR3 is made up of 15 amino acids. Germline lookup yields CDR1 SNHLY and CDR2 FYNNEI. The V end lost 4 bases, the J end lost 0 bases, and 10 bases lay between the germline ends.

In this sample, this clone turned up once. The chain employs TRBV11-1 and TRBJ2-2, with D perhaps matching TRBD1 or TRBD2 (5 bases each). The CDR3 consists of 16 residues. V shed 5 bases and J shed 7 bases, with 20 bases lying between them. The V gene's germline CDR1 is SGHAT and CDR2 FQDESV (reference sequence). The CDR3 spells CASSRGPVGIGGELFF. The CDR3 nucleotides are TGTGCCAGCAGCCGGGGCCCTGTTGGTATCGGCGGGGAGCTGTTTTTT.

The chain carries TRBV6-5 and TRBJ1-2, with D perhaps TRBD1 (6 bases). Trimming took 6 bases from V and 0 from J, leaving 14 bases between them. The CDR3 loop spans 15 amino acids. Looked up from germline, CDR1 is MNHEY and CDR2 is SVGAGI. The CDR3 loop is CASSLNREANYGYTF. DNA of the CDR3: TGTGCCAGCAGCCTTAACAGGGAGGCTAACTATGGCTACACCTTC.